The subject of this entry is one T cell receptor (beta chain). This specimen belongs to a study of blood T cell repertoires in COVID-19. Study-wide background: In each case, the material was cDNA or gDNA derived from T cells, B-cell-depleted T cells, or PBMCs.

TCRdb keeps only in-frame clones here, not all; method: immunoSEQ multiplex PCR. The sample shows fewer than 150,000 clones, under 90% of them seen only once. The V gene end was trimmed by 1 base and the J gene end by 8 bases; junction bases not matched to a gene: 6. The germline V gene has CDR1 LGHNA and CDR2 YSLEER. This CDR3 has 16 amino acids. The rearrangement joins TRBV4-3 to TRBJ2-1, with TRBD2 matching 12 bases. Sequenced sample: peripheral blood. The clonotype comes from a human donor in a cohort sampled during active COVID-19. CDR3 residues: CASSQVASGGAHEQFF. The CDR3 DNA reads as TGCGCCAGCAGCCAAGTTGCTAGCGGGGGGGCCCATGAGCAGTTCTTC.